What follows is one T cell receptor (beta chain) and its context. The antigen is undetermined. These data originate in a study of cytomegalovirus exposure and HLA in healthy donors. Study-level points and caveats: A later analysis found most CMV-associated TCR beta chains apparently HLA-restricted. Later genetic work tied a missense DCLRE1C variant to beta-chain V and J trimming.

The CDR3 runs 16 residues. The trim removed 3 bases at V and 4 bases at J, leaving 10 bases unmatched. The germline V gene encodes CDR1 SGHTA and CDR2 FQGNSA. Primers for the PCR totalled 60 Vbeta and 13 Jbeta. Libraries were prepared by immunoSEQ multiplex PCR; TCRdb keeps only in-frame clonotypes and omits some of them. Among roughly 150,000 clones listed, roughly 80% were seen once. Sequenced: PBMCs. This TCR came from a male donor in good health and CMV-seronegative. The chain has TRBV7-2 and TRBJ1-2, with 8 bases lining up with TRBD1. The CDR3 DNA reads as TGTGCCAGCAGCTTGGAAGGACAGGGTTTGAGCTATGGCTACACCTTC. This codes for CASSLEGQGLSYGYTF.